This TCR beta chain was captured in a study of OX40 agonist ivuxolimab in advanced cancers. V was clipped by 2 bases and J by 7 bases; unmatched bases: 11. Germline V gives CDR1 SGHRS, CDR2 YFSETQ. The length of the CDR3 is 17 residues. The data were produced by immunoSEQ multiplex PCR, yet TCRdb's version contains in-frame clones alone and is incomplete. The sample lists some 77,000 clones, more than 80% occurring once. This sequence was found in an adult with an advanced solid tumor such as melanoma, head and neck, liver or kidney cancer. Sequences were derived from CD4+ or CD8+ T cells sorted from blood, sampled in a trial of the OX40 agonist ivuxolimab. V is TRBV5-1 and J is TRBJ2-1; 11 positions agree with TRBD2. The CDR3 DNA reads as TGCGCCAGCAGCTTTGGTCCTAGCGGGAGGATTGGGAATGAGCAGTTCTTC. It is translated as CASSFGPSGRIGNEQFF.